This entry features one TCR beta chain sequence. Per the authors' pipeline: Nucleated cell counts were estimated from reference gene primer amplification. Profiled with immunoSEQ multiplex PCR; TCRdb holds only in-frame clones, not every one. The D gene and trimming were derived from the DNA, and the V and J assignments and clone size from that table. The sample has 350,000 or so clones, roughly 86% seen once. Germline CDR1 reads SEHNR; CDR2 reads FQNEAQ (reference sequence). The CDR3 runs to 15 residues. V shed 3 bases and J shed 5 bases, with 16 bases lying between them. This sample is drawn from a study of blood T cell repertoires in COVID-19. Across the whole study: The United States, Italy and Spain provided the acute and convalescent COVID-19 samples.

All enrollees were roughly 18 to 89 years old and from approximately 25 US areas. Individuals in the exposed group had encountered a COVID-19 case within 2 weeks preceding study entry. Sample: PBMCs or T cells enriched from blood (not recorded which). This receptor was taken from a woman aged 25 to 39 who had been exposed to COVID-19. The chain combines TRBV7-9 with TRBJ1-1; the D gene is possibly TRBD1 (5 bases). The CDR3 sequence is CASSLQSGLSTEAFF. The CDR3 nucleotides are TGTGCCAGCAGCTTGCAGTCAGGGCTGAGTACTGAAGCTTTCTTT.